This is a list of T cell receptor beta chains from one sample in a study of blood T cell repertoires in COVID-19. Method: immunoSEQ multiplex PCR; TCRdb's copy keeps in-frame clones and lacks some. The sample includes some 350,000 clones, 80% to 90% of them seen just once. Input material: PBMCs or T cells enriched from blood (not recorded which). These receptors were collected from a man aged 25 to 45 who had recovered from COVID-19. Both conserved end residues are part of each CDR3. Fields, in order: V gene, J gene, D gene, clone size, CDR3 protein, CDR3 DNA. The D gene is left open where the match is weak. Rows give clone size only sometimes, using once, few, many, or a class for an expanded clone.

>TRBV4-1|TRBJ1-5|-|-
CASSQDPPEPQHF
TGCGCCAGCAGCCAAGACCCCCCAGAGCCCCAGCATTTT
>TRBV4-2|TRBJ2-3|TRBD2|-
CASSQTSGTPTDTQYF
TGTGCCAGCAGCCAGACTAGCGGAACACCGACAGATACGCAGTATTTT
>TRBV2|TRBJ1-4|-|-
CASTPSGEGTNEKLFF
TGTGCCAGCACCCCATCCGGGGAGGGAACTAATGAAAAACTGTTTTTT
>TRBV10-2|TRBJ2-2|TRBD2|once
CASSEWDLAGLNTGELFF
TGCGCCAGCAGTGAGTGGGATCTAGCGGGACTGAACACCGGGGAGCTGTTTTTT
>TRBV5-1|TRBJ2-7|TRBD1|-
CASSSRNTGAYEQYF
TGCGCCAGCAGCTCACGCAATACAGGGGCCTACGAGCAGTACTTC
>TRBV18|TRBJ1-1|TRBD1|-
CASSPPGTGNTEAFF
TGTGCCAGCTCACCACCTGGGACAGGGAACACTGAAGCTTTCTTT
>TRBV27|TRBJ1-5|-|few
CASSLSNGGGNQPQHF
TGTGCCAGCAGTTTATCAAATGGGGGGGGAAATCAGCCCCAGCATTTT
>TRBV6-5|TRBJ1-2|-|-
CASYGGVDYGYTF
TGTGCCAGCTACGGAGGGGTGGACTATGGCTACACCTTC
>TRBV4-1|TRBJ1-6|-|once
CASSPAVTYNSPLHF
TGCGCCAGCAGCCCCGCGGTTACCTATAATTCACCCCTCCACTTT
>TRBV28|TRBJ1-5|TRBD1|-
CASGKGQGRNQPQHF
TGTGCCAGCGGAAAAGGACAGGGGAGAAATCAGCCCCAGCATTTT
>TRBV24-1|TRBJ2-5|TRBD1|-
CATDRVNRKETQYF
TGTGCCACCGACAGGGTTAATCGAAAAGAGACCCAGTACTTC
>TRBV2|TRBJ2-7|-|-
CASSISQGYEQYF
TGTGCCAGCAGTATATCACAGGGATACGAGCAGTACTTC
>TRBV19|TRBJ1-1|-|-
CASSPGGGGTEAFF
TGTGCCAGTAGTCCTGGGGGGGGTGGCACTGAAGCTTTCTTT
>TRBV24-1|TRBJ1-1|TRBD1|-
CATTGTGNTEAFF
TGTGCCACCACCGGGACAGGGAACACTGAAGCTTTCTTT
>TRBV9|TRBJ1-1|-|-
CASSVLGTDNTEAFF
TGTGCCAGCAGCGTATTAGGGACTGATAACACTGAAGCTTTCTTT
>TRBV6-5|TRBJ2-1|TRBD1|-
CASSWTGDSYNEQFF
TGTGCCAGCAGTTGGACAGGCGACTCCTACAATGAGCAGTTCTTC
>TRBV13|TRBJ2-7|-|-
CASSPGSYEQYF
TGTGCCAGCAGCCCAGGTTCCTACGAGCAGTACTTC
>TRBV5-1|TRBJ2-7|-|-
CASSPRGQSMHEQYF
TGCGCCAGCAGCCCCCGCGGACAGTCTATGCACGAGCAGTACTTC
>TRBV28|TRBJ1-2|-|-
CASSLSYGYTF
TGTGCCAGCAGTTTATCTTATGGCTACACCTTC
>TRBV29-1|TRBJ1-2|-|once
CSVEDSGNYGYTF
TGCAGCGTTGAAGACTCAGGGAACTATGGCTACACCTTC
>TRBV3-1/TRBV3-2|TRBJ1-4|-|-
CASSSSGAANEKLFF
TGTGCCAGCAGTAGCTCAGGGGCGGCTAATGAAAAACTGTTTTTT
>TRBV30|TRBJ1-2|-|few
CAWSVHRRMYGYTF
TGTGCCTGGAGTGTTCATAGGAGGATGTATGGCTACACCTTC
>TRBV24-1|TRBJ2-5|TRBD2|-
CATSRGGLAGAQETQYF
TGTGCCACCAGCCGGGGCGGACTAGCGGGGGCACAAGAGACCCAGTACTTC
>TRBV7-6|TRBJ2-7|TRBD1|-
CASSLGTGPYEQYF
TGTGCCAGCAGCTTGGGGACAGGGCCCTACGAGCAGTACTTC
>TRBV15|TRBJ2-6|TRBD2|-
CATSRHGLAGVSGANVLTF
TGTGCCACCAGCAGACATGGACTAGCGGGGGTTTCTGGGGCCAACGTCCTGACTTTC
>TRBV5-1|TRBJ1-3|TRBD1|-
CASSLADRAGNTIYF
TGCGCCAGCAGCTTAGCCGACAGGGCGGGAAACACCATATATTTT
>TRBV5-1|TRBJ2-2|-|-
CASSSRGTNTGELFF
TGCGCCAGCAGCTCTCGGGGGACGAACACCGGGGAGCTGTTTTTT
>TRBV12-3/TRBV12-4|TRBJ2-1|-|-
CASSSHPGPQFF
TGTGCCAGCAGTTCGCATCCGGGTCCGCAGTTCTTC
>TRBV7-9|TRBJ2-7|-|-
CASSRTVGVYEQYF
TGTGCCAGCAGCCGTACAGTCGGCGTCTACGAGCAGTACTTC